The sequence of this TCR beta chain was determined in a study of T cell repertoires in cytomegalovirus infection. In germline, CDR1 is SGHTA, CDR2 FQGNSA. CDR3 length equals 16 residues. V shed 1 base and J shed 0 bases, with 10 bases lying between them. One entry per CDR3 protein, called by TCRdb with MiXCR from the reads. The sample has some 300,000 distinct CDR3 sequences; approximately 14% are singletons. This clonotype was recorded many times. The sequenced material came from PBMCs. This clonotype was sampled from a human donor in good health (CMV status not recorded). Some clones in this sample may be carry-over from other donors' samples. The chain links TRBV7-2 to TRBJ1-5; weak D call: TRBD1 (6 bases). The CDR3, as DNA: TGTGCCAGCAGCTTAGGCGTAGGGGGTAGCAATCAGCCCCAGCATTTT. It yields the protein CASSLGVGGSNQPQHF.